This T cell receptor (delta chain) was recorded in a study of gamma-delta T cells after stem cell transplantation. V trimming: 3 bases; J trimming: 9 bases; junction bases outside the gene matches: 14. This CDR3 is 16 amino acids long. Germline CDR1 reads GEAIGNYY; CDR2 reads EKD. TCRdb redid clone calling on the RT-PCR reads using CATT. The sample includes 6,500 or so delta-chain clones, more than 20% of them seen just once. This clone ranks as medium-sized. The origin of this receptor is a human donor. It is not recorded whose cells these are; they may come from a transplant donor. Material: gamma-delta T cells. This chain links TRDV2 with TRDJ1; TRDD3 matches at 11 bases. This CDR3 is CACDPVLGDTKRELIF. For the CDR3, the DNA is TGTGCCTGTGACCCTGTCTTGGGGGATACGAAGAGAGAACTCATCTTT.